This TCR beta chain was identified during a study of cytomegalovirus exposure and HLA in healthy donors. Study-level points and caveats: The authors listed 150 to 200 TCR beta chains as cytomegalovirus-associated.

Primers for the PCR totalled 60 Vbeta and 13 Jbeta. Assay: immunoSEQ multiplex PCR; the TCRdb copy retains only in-frame clones and omits some. The sample includes about 97,000 clones, roughly 83% of them seen just once. Germline CDR1 is GTSNPN and CDR2 is SVGIG (reference sequence). Trimming took off 2 bases at V and 1 base at J, with 9 bases between the two ends. The CDR3 covers 14 residues. This clone was found once. No antigen is known for it. The chain joins TRBV30 to TRBJ2-1; no reliable D call. Material: PBMCs. This sequence originates from a male donor in good health and CMV-seropositive. CDR3 sequence reads: CAWSLGLSYNEQFF. Written as DNA, the CDR3 is TGTGCCTGGAGTCTGGGCCTATCCTACAATGAGCAGTTCTTC.